This TCR beta chain stems from a study of T cell changes during pregnancy in multiple sclerosis. CDR3 size: 14 residues. CDR1 is KGHSH and CDR2 is LQKENI in the germline V gene. V shed 5 bases and J 4 bases; nucleotides not matched to a gene: 6. Method: immunoSEQ multiplex PCR; TCRdb's copy keeps in-frame clones and lacks some. The sample lists about 80,000 clones, about 92% seen once, with around 2.6% in the top ten. Sequencing used peripheral blood, obtained after pregnancy. The sequence came from a female donor in good health, enrolled as a control in a pregnancy study. J is TRBJ2-5 and V is TRBV18, with TRBD1 matching 8 bases. Here the CDR3 reads CASSATGGRETQYF. The CDR3 DNA reads TGTGCCAGCTCAGCCACAGGGGGGAGAGAGACCCAGTACTTC. Complete variable domain (other parts from reference TRBV18 and TRBJ2-5): NAGVMQNPRHLVRRRGQEARLRCSPMKGHSHVYWYRQLPEEGLKFMVYLQKENIIDESGMPKERFSAEFPKEGPSILRIQQVVRGDSAAYFCASSATGGRETQYFGPGTRLLVL.